Below, 11 T cell receptor beta chains from the same sample are listed, as sequenced in a study of CD8+ T cells in alopecia areata (dated by TCRdb to about 2018). The meaning of the sample's time point label: baseline before oral tofacitinib. The library was prepared using the immunoSEQ multiplex PCR assay. RNA was extracted from all samples and reverse transcribed into cDNA as template for TCR sequencing. Here the immuneACCESS table is served through TCRdb, limited to in-frame sequences with V and J called. Missing clones are a known gap in these copies; in checked studies unresolved V genes cover under half, and the rest lacks a known reason. The sample table records 200,000 to 250,000 clones; roughly 57% of these occur just once. In total, the top ten clones hold over 0.4% of the sample. Sample: CD4+ T cells sorted from blood, taken at week 0. Receptor source: a human donor with alopecia areata.

The chain combines TRBV7-9 with TRBJ2-1, with TRBD2 identical over 7 bases. Germline CDR1 and CDR2: SEHNR and FQNEAQ (reference sequence). The V segment lost 0 bases and the J segment 6 bases; nucleotides outside the gene matches: 2. The CDR3 runs 14 residues. CDR3 nucleotides: TGTGCCAGCAGCTTAGCGGGGGGGTCCAATGAGCAGTTCTTC. This encodes CASSLAGGSNEQFF. The full variable domain, with the rest looked up from reference TRBV7-9 and TRBJ2-1, is DTGVSQNPRHKITKRGQNVTFRCDPISEHNRLYWYRQTLGQGPEFLTYFQNEAQLEKSRLLSDRFSAERPKGSFSTLEIQRTEQGDSAMYLCASSLAGGSNEQFFGPGTRLTVL.

The CDR3 DNA reads as TGTGCCAGCAGTGAAAGGACAGGCAATCAGCCCCAGCATTTT. It specifies CASSERTGNQPQHF. The chain couples TRBV6-1 to TRBJ1-5; TRBD1 is a possible D gene (6 bases). V gave up 2 bases and J gave up 2 bases, with 7 bases separating them. Per the germline V gene, CDR1 is MNHNS and CDR2 is SASEGT. The CDR3 has 14 amino acids.

This chain uses TRBV9 with TRBJ2-3, with 10 bases lining up with TRBD2. The CDR3 has 16 residues. V lost 2 bases and J lost 4; bases outside the gene matches: 7. The germline V gene encodes CDR1 SGDLS and CDR2 YYNGEE. In nucleotides, the CDR3 is TGTGCCAGCAGCGTGGGTGCTAGCGGGGGTCCAGATACGCAGTATTTT. Protein: CASSVGASGGPDTQYF.

The V gene is TRBV5-1, the J gene TRBJ1-4; the D gene is possibly TRBD1 (6 bases). V was pared by 3 bases and J by 8 bases, with 17 bases between. This CDR3 spans 15 amino acids. Germline assignment: CDR1 SGHRS and CDR2 YFSETQ. CDR3 sequence: CASSSVQGGVEKLFF. CDR3 nucleotide sequence: TGCGCCAGCAGCTCTGTACAGGGAGGTGTGGAAAAACTGTTTTTT.

This clone was picked up one time. For the CDR3, the DNA is TGTGCCAGCAGCTTGGTGAGCTCCTATAATTCACCCCTCCACTTT. Protein product: CASSLVSSYNSPLHF. V usage is TRBV5-4 and J usage is TRBJ1-6; D is uncertain. Trimming shortened V by 0 bases and J by 0 bases, and 4 bases separated the two germline ends. The CDR3 length is 15 residues. CDR1 and CDR2 (germline): SGHNT, YYREEE (reference sequence).

V usage is TRBV21-1 and J usage is TRBJ2-3; TRBD1 was called by the table and not checked on the DNA. TRBV21-1 is deemed a pseudogene. This CDR3 has 16 amino acids. The DNA of the CDR3 is TGTGCCAGCACCCTCGACAGGGTTACTAGCACAGATACGCAGTATTTT. This encodes CASTLDRVTSTDTQYF.

As to this clone: Other DNA sequences within the sample encode an identical CDR3. The J gene is TRBJ2-3, the V gene TRBV29-1; the match to TRBD1 covers 9 bases. This CDR3 spans 12 amino acids. V lost 7 bases, J lost 4 bases, and 3 bases stayed unmatched. Germline V gene lookup returns CDR1 SQVTM and CDR2 ANQGSEA. The CDR3 sequence is CSATGGADTQYF. CDR3 nucleotide sequence: TGCAGCGCCACAGGGGGCGCAGATACGCAGTATTTT.

The chain has TRBV9 and TRBJ2-1; tentatively, D is TRBD2 (6 bases). Germline CDR1 reads SGDLS; CDR2 reads YYNGEE. The CDR3 runs 14 residues. V was cut by 0 bases and J by 5 bases, with 9 bases left in between. The CDR3: CASSVGGRNNEQFF. CDR3 in DNA: TGTGCCAGCAGCGTAGGTGGGAGGAACAATGAGCAGTTCTTC.

On this clone: The junction differs from germline at one of its ends, possibly a read error. The chain recombines TRBV15 with TRBJ1-2; TRBD1 agrees at 7 bases. This CDR3 contains 14 residues. Per the germline V gene, CDR1 is LNHNV and CDR2 is YYDKDF (reference sequence). CDR3: CATRRGGADSGYTF. Here the CDR3 DNA reads TGTGCCACCAGAAGAGGGGGCGCAGATTCGGGCTACACCTTC. The full variable domain, its missing parts supplied by reference TRBV15 and TRBJ1-2, is DAMVIQNPRYQVTQFGKPVTLSCSQTLNHNVMYWYQQKSSQAPKLLFHYYDKDFNNEADTPDNFQSRRPNTSFCFLDIRSPGLGDTAMYLCATRRGGADSGYTFGSGTRLTVV.

V gene TRBV5-1 combines with J gene TRBJ2-7, with a possible D match to TRBD1 (6 bases). The V gene's germline CDR1 is SGHRS and CDR2 YFSETQ. This CDR3 is built from 15 residues. Trimming removed 2 bases at V and 1 base at J, with 13 bases between. Written as DNA, the CDR3 is TGCGCCAGCAGCTTCAGGGCAGGGGATTCCTACGAGCAGTACTTC. The encoded protein is CASSFRAGDSYEQYF. Using reference TRBV5-1 and TRBJ2-7 for the parts outside the CDR3, the full variable domain is KAGVTQTPRYLIKTRGQQVTLSCSPISGHRSVSWYQQTPGQGLQFLFEYFSETQRNKGNFPGRFSGRQFSNSRSEMNVSTLELGDSALYLCASSFRAGDSYEQYFGPGTRLTVT.

This clone showed up just a few times. The J gene is TRBJ2-5, the V gene TRBV7-9; D is unresolved. This CDR3 contains 15 residues. Trimming pared 5 bases from V and 1 base from J, leaving 14 bases between. Germline V gene lookup returns CDR1 SEHNR and CDR2 FQNEAQ (reference sequence). CDR3 coding DNA: TGTGCCAGCAGCCCCTCTGAAGGTCCCCAAGAGACCCAGTACTTC. Translated, it gives CASSPSEGPQETQYF.